These 27 T cell receptor beta chains were sequenced from one sample in a study of tissue T cells after allogeneic stem cell transplantation. Time point denoted: mouse harvest day 7 after allogeneic transplant. Mouse grafts combined 10^7 T-cell-depleted bone marrow cells with 10^6 splenic CD5+ T cells. The table came from immunoSEQ multiplex PCR; TCRdb's copy has only in-frame clones and leaves some out. The table shows roughly 7,100 clones, with under 50% occurring only once. Sequencing input: gut tissue. The receptors stem from a female BALB/c mouse given C57BL/6 T cells with graft-versus-host disease after an allogeneic hematopoietic cell transplant.

A word on this clone: Gene names are the mouse ones. The observed sequence ends 1 residue before the CDR3 terminus, with the missing tail filled in from the germline J gene. The gene calls are TRBV12-1 and TRBJ1-3, with a possible D match to TRBD1 (6 bases). Between the trimmed V and J ends, which lost 0 bases and 0 bases, there was a span of 11 bases. The CDR3 runs 16 residues. Germline CDR1 SGHSN, CDR2 HYEKVE. Incomplete CDR3 DNA: TGTGCCAGCTCTCTCGAGGGGGGAAATTCTGGAAATACGCTCTAT. Encoded protein: CASSLEGGNSGNTLY. The full CDR3 is CASSLEGGNSGNTLYF.

Comments on this clone: Any gene name here is a mouse gene name. CDR3 DNA (partial): TGTGGTGCTAGGGATCAAGGGGGCGGCACAGAAGTCTTC. Encoded protein: CGARDQGGGTEVF. Given in full, the CDR3 is CGARDQGGGTEVFF. The chain recombines TRBV20 with TRBJ1-1, with 7 bases identical to TRBD1. The read ends 1 residue early relative to the CDR3; the germline J gene fills the gap. Germline loops: CDR1 GFQATS, CDR2 STVNSAI. The CDR3 runs 14 residues. Trimming removed 0 bases from V and 4 bases from J; junction bases left unmatched: 5. Using reference TRBV20 and TRBJ1-1 for the parts outside the CDR3, the full variable domain is GALVYQYPRRTICKSGTSMRMECQAVGFQATSVAWYRQSPQKTFELIALSTVNSAIKYEQNFTQEKFPISHPNLSFSSMTVLNAYLEDRGLYLCGARDQGGGTEVFFGKGTRLTVV.

On this clone: Gene names refer to mouse genes. Partial CDR3 DNA: TGTGCTAGCAGTAGAGTACAATTCCAAGACACCCAGTAC. Its protein is CASSRVQFQDTQY. The CDR3 in full is CASSRVQFQDTQYF. The gene calls are TRBV17 and TRBJ2-5; unclear D gene. The missing CDR3 end, 1 residue past where the read stops, is filled in from the germline J gene. CDR1 is MNHDT, CDR2 YYDKIL, per germline. This CDR3 region has 14 residues. Deletions cut 1 base from V and 2 bases from J, with 7 bases between.

Turning to this clone: Mouse gene names and germline throughout. The read terminates 1 residue before the CDR3 end, so the remaining end is supplied by the germline J gene. This rearrangement joins TRBV13-2 to TRBJ2-1; D not resolved. The CDR3 has 14 residues. Trimming took 0 bases from V and 1 from J, leaving 5 bases between them. Germline assignment: CDR1 NNHNN and CDR2 SYGAGS (reference sequence). CDR3 bases read: TGTGCCAGCGGTGATGCACAGAACTATGCTGAGCAGTTC. Encoded protein: CASGDAQNYAEQF. The CDR3, in full, reads CASGDAQNYAEQFF.

In regard to this clone: Genes and germline are mouse. Read coverage stops 1 residue before the CDR3 terminus; the germline J gene supplies the remainder. The rearrangement joins TRBV29 to TRBJ2-1; 12 bases are a match to TRBD1. The germline CDR1 and CDR2 sequences are MSHET and SYDVDS. The CDR3 has 14 residues. Trimming took 5 bases from V and 6 from J; bases not matched to a gene: 2. CDR3: CASSPGQGAAEQFF. The CDR3 bases that were read are TGTGCTAGCAGTCCGGGACAGGGGGCTGCTGAGCAGTTC. Drawing the rest from reference TRBV29 and TRBJ2-1, the complete variable domain is DMKVTQMPRYLIKRMGENVLLECGQDMSHETMYWYRQDPGLGLQLIYISYDVDSNSEGDIPKGYRVSRKKREHFSLILDSAKTNQTSVYFCASSPGQGAAEQFFGPGTRLTVL.

With regard to this clone: All gene names here are mouse names. Partial CDR3 DNA: TGCTCCAGCAGGACAGGGCTGAACTCCGACTACACC. It encodes CSSRTGLNSDYT. The whole CDR3 is CSSRTGLNSDYTF. This chain joins TRBV23 and TRBJ1-2; the D call TRBD1 from the table was never checked on the DNA. The read finishes 1 residue shy of the CDR3 end, and the germline J gene is used to complete it. CDR3 size: 13 residues. Germline V gene sequence: CDR1 KGHTA, CDR2 FQNQQP.

This clone showed up just a few times. The genes are named according to mouse. The missing CDR3 end, 1 residue past where the read stops, is filled in from the germline J gene. The chain uses TRBV3 and TRBJ2-7; tentatively, D is TRBD1 (6 bases). Trimming cost V 2 bases and J 4 bases, with 9 bases left between them. Germline CDR1 is SNHLY and CDR2 is FYNGKV (reference sequence). There are 13 residues in the CDR3. Partial CDR3 DNA: TGTGCCAGCAGCTTATCCGACAGGTATGAACAGTAC. Residues: CASSLSDRYEQY. The full CDR3 protein is CASSLSDRYEQYF.

This clone has only a few counts. Germline and genes here are mouse. The CDR3 end falls 1 residue outside the read, so it is completed with the germline J gene. The same CDR3 can be traced to other DNA sequences in this sample. V is TRBV26 and J is TRBJ1-1, with D possibly matching TRBD1 (5 bases). The CDR3 loop spans 13 amino acids. Germline assignment: CDR1 KGHPV and CDR2 FQNQEV (reference sequence). Trimming left V 4 bases short and J 0 bases short, with 6 bases between. CDR3 bases read: TGTGCCAGCAGTCCGGGACAGAACACAGAAGTCTTC. This encodes CASSPGQNTEVF. From start to end, the CDR3 is CASSPGQNTEVFF.

The count of this clone is one. A much larger clone is a single base away; this may be a read error. Germline and genes: mouse. Read sequence stops 1 residue before the CDR3 end, and the germline J gene provides the missing end. Distinct nucleotide sequences in the sample also encode this CDR3. The V gene is TRBV26, the J gene TRBJ2-4; D call uncertain. Looked up from germline, CDR1 is KGHPV and CDR2 is FQNQEV (reference sequence). The V end was cut by 2 bases, the J end by 0 bases, with 3 bases between. The CDR3 sequence is 13 residues long. The chain's CDR3 is CASSLGSQNTLYF. Partial CDR3 DNA: TGTGCCAGCAGTCTGGGGAGTCAAAACACCTTGTAC.

As for this clone: Mouse germline and gene names are used. The read terminates 1 residue ahead of where the CDR3 ends, so the germline J gene completes it. This rearrangement joins TRBV5 to TRBJ2-2; 7 nucleotides line up with TRBD1. Germline trimming cut 4 bases from V and 4 bases from J; bases unmatched to any gene: 6. CDR3 length: 15 amino acids. Germline V gene lookup returns CDR1 LGHNA and CDR2 YNLKQL (reference sequence). The sequenced part of the CDR3 DNA is TGTGCCAGCAGCCCTACAGGGGTGGGCACCGGGCAGCTCTAC. It yields the protein CASSPTGVGTGQLY. The complete CDR3 reads CASSPTGVGTGQLYF.

As concerns this clone: Genes here carry mouse names. The read gets to within 1 residue of the CDR3 end, and the germline J gene fills in the rest. The rearrangement joins TRBV23 to TRBJ1-3; the table gives TRBD1 as D, unverified against the DNA. Germline V gene data show CDR1 as KGHTA and CDR2 as FQNQQP. The CDR3 covers 15 residues. The CDR3 is CSSSQTGNSGNTLYF. The DNA read from the CDR3 is TGCTCCAGCAGTCAAACAGGGAATTCTGGAAATACGCTCTAT.

The sample holds a few counts of this clone. Gene names denote mouse genes. Read data end 1 residue before the CDR3 end; the end is taken from the germline J gene. The chain uses TRBV23 and TRBJ2-5; TRBD1, the table's D call, was not compared with the DNA. CDR1 KGHTA and CDR2 FQNQQP come from the germline V gene. This CDR3 contains 15 residues. The CDR3 DNA, read in part, is TGCTCCAGCAGTCAACCGGACAGGGGGCAAGACACCCAGTAC. Translating gives CSSSQPDRGQDTQY. From start to end, the CDR3 is CSSSQPDRGQDTQYF.

Concerning this clone: Each gene name is a mouse one. The CDR3 is cut off 1 residue early in the read; its end comes from the germline J gene. The genes are TRBV20 and TRBJ2-5, with D uncertain. Deletions cut 0 bases from V and 0 bases from J, with 4 bases between. CDR1 and CDR2 (germline): GFQATS, STVNSAI. This CDR3 is built from 13 residues. CDR3 region: CGARDSNQDTQYF. CDR3 bases read: TGTGGTGCTAGGGATAGTAACCAAGACACCCAGTAC. Variable domain in full (rest from reference TRBV20 and TRBJ2-5): GALVYQYPRRTICKSGTSMRMECQAVGFQATSVAWYRQSPQKTFELIALSTVNSAIKYEQNFTQEKFPISHPNLSFSSMTVLNAYLEDRGLYLCGARDSNQDTQYFGPGTRLLVL.

Points on this clone: Genes and germline come from the mouse. Sequencing ends 1 residue short of the CDR3 end; the germline J gene provides the rest. The chain joins TRBV13-1 to TRBJ2-7; TRBD2 matches at 10 bases. The CDR3 runs to 14 residues. V lost 4 bases and J lost 5; bases outside the gene matches: 6. The germline gives CDR1 NSHNY, CDR2 SYGAGN. The sequenced part of the CDR3 DNA is TGTGCCAGCAGTCCTGGGGGGGCGCCCCATGAACAGTAC. It yields the protein CASSPGGAPHEQY. The CDR3 in full is CASSPGGAPHEQYF.

Regarding this clone: Gene names follow the mouse nomenclature. The read comes to an end 1 residue before the CDR3 does, leaving the germline J gene to fill in the end. This chain joins TRBV12-1 and TRBJ1-4, with D tentatively TRBD1 (5 bases). This CDR3 has 15 amino acids. The germline gives CDR1 SGHSN, CDR2 HYEKVE. Trimming removed 2 bases at V and 0 bases at J, with 9 bases between. CDR3 in amino acids: CASSPGTVSNERLFF. CDR3 DNA (partial): TGTGCCAGCTCTCCCGGGACCGTTTCCAACGAAAGATTATTT.

With respect to this clone: Mouse gene names apply. The read falls 1 residue short of the CDR3 end, and the missing part is taken from the germline J gene. The chain carries TRBV26 and TRBJ1-3, with a tentative D call TRBD1 (6 bases). Germline V lookup: CDR1 KGHPV, CDR2 FQNQEV (reference sequence). The V and J ends lost 3 bases and 2 bases respectively, with 8 bases between them. This CDR3 is 14 amino acids long. The CDR3 DNA, read in part, is TGTGCCAGCAGTCTCGCAGGGGCTGGAAATACGCTCTAT. This sequence encodes CASSLAGAGNTLY. The CDR3 in full is CASSLAGAGNTLYF.

To note about this clone: The gene symbols are mouse symbols. Read sequence stops 1 residue before the CDR3 end, and the germline J gene provides the missing end. The chain links TRBV14 to TRBJ2-7; 8 positions match TRBD1. The germline V gene has CDR1 SGHDT and CDR2 FRDEAV. V was clipped by 2 bases and J by 3 bases; unmatched bases: 4. The CDR3 length is 14 residues. CDR3 sequence reads: CASSLRTGLYEQYF. CDR3 bases read: TGTGCCAGCAGTTTAAGGACAGGGCTCTATGAACAGTAC.

Details on this clone: The listed genes are named as in mouse. The CDR3 extends 1 residue past the end of the read, so its final part is completed from the germline J gene. The gene calls are TRBV16 and TRBJ1-2, with D maybe TRBD1 (6 bases). Trimming pared 0 bases from V and 3 bases from J, leaving 11 bases between. Germline V gene sequence: CDR1 SGHSA, CDR2 FRNQAP. The CDR3 loop spans 15 amino acids. The CDR3 here is CASSLEGRGYSDYTF. Partial CDR3 DNA: TGTGCAAGCAGCTTAGAGGGCAGGGGTTACTCCGACTACACC.

Points on this clone: Mouse gene names and germline throughout. Read sequence stops 1 residue before the CDR3 end, and the germline J gene provides the missing end. This chain links TRBV13-1 with TRBJ1-4; possible D gene TRBD1, 5 bases. The CDR3 extends over 14 amino acids. Germline V gives CDR1 NSHNY, CDR2 SYGAGN. The V gene lost 7 bases and the J gene lost 1 base, with 11 bases spanning the gap. The covered CDR3 bases are TGTGCCAGCGGTGGGGCTGATTCCAACGAAAGATTATTT. This codes for CASGGADSNERLF. The whole CDR3 region reads CASGGADSNERLFF.

In the case of this clone: Any gene name here is a mouse gene name. The CDR3 extends 1 residue past the end of the read, so its final part is completed from the germline J gene. The chain carries TRBV2 and TRBJ1-4; TRBD1 might be the D (6 bases). Germline CDR1 and CDR2: LGHNA and YSYQKL. The CDR3 runs 15 residues. V dropped 2 bases and J dropped 2 bases, with 9 bases sitting between them. CDR3 sequence reads: CASSQWQGSNERLFF. The part of the CDR3 DNA that was read is TGTGCCAGCAGCCAATGGCAGGGGTCCAACGAAAGATTATTT.

This clone was found a few times. Genes here carry mouse names. The CDR3 goes on 1 residue after the read ends, and that part is filled in from the germline J gene. V and J are TRBV16 and TRBJ2-5, with D tentatively TRBD1 (7 bases). This CDR3 comprises 13 residues. The germline gives CDR1 SGHSA, CDR2 FRNQAP. V lost 5 bases and J lost 4, with 10 bases in between. Incomplete CDR3 DNA: TGTGCAAGCAGCGCCAGGGGGGAAGACACCCAGTAC. This sequence encodes CASSARGEDTQY. The full CDR3 is CASSARGEDTQYF.

This clone was observed a few times. The genes and germline here are from mouse. Coverage ceases 1 residue before the CDR3 finishes, and the germline J gene fills in the end. This chain joins TRBV1 and TRBJ2-2; D possibly matches TRBD1 or TRBD2 (5 bases each). Trimming removed 1 base from V and 2 bases from J, with 8 bases in between. This CDR3 spans 15 amino acids. Germline CDR1 reads NSQYPW; CDR2 reads LRSPGD (reference sequence). The CDR3 is CTCSAAGVNTGQLYF. Incomplete CDR3 DNA: TGCACCTGCAGTGCAGCGGGGGTCAACACCGGGCAGCTCTAC.

Remarks on this clone: Mouse names are used for the genes. The CDR3 sequence is CASSGDWGGAETLYF. CDR3 DNA (partial): TGTGCCAGCAGTGGGGACTGGGGGGGTGCAGAAACGCTGTAT. The chain carries TRBV13-1 and TRBJ2-3; 12 bases fit TRBD2. The read comes to an end 1 residue before the CDR3 does, leaving the germline J gene to fill in the end. Germline lookup yields CDR1 NSHNY and CDR2 SYGAGN. This CDR3 contains 15 residues. V was clipped by 3 bases and J by 1 base; unmatched bases: 0.

Details on this clone: Germline and genes here are mouse. The read finishes 1 residue shy of the CDR3 end, and the germline J gene is used to complete it. The genes are TRBV4 and TRBJ1-3; possibly TRBD1 for D (6 bases). With 4 bases removed from V and 3 bases from J, the gap between germline ends came to 13 bases. Germline CDR1 reads LGHDT; CDR2 reads YNNKQL (reference sequence). The CDR3 consists of 15 residues. Here the CDR3 reads CASSFSRGGGNTLYF. The sequenced CDR3 bases are TGTGCCAGCAGCTTCTCCAGGGGAGGTGGAAATACGCTCTAT.

This clone has a handful of counts. All gene names here are mouse names. The CDR3 end is not reached by the read, which stops 1 residue before it; the germline J gene fills it in. The rearrangement uses TRBV15 and TRBJ2-7; TRBD2 matches 11 bases. After removal of 5 bases from V and 4 bases from J, the junction contained 7 bases not matched to a gene. The CDR3 consists of 15 residues. Germline lookup yields CDR1 SGHND and CDR2 FRSKSL. Incomplete CDR3 DNA: TGTGCCAGCAGTCCCCGGACTGGGGGGCCATATGAACAGTAC. It yields the protein CASSPRTGGPYEQY. The CDR3 in its entirety is CASSPRTGGPYEQYF.

On this clone: Gene names are the mouse ones. The read terminates 1 residue ahead of where the CDR3 ends, so the germline J gene completes it. The identical CDR3 is also encoded by other nucleotide sequences in the sample. The V call is TRBV26, the J call TRBJ2-7; maybe TRBD1 (5 bases). V lost 2 bases to trimming and J lost 0 bases, with 8 bases between them. The CDR3 is made up of 14 amino acids. The germline V gene has CDR1 KGHPV and CDR2 FQNQEV (reference sequence). The CDR3 loop is CASSLGQSSYEQYF. The CDR3 bases that were read are TGTGCCAGCAGTCTGGGACAAAGCTCCTATGAACAGTAC.

This clone was seen once. Gene names and germline refer to mouse. The sequenced fragment ends 1 residue before the CDR3 boundary, so the rest is inferred from the germline J gene. The chain uses TRBV12-2 and TRBJ2-2, with 11 bases identical to TRBD2. Germline CDR1 is SGHLS and CDR2 is HYDKME. The V and J ends lost 1 base and 4 bases, in that order; junction bases with no gene match: 1. This CDR3 has 15 amino acids. This CDR3 is CASSLGTGGTGQLYF. The DNA read from the CDR3 is TGTGCCAGCTCTCTGGGGACTGGGGGCACCGGGCAGCTCTAC.